A single sample is the source of the 30 T cell receptor beta chains below, sequenced in a study of cytomegalovirus exposure and HLA in healthy donors. The PCR contained 60 Vbeta and 13 Jbeta primers. Clones were sequenced by immunoSEQ multiplex PCR, and TCRdb holds only the in-frame ones, with some missing. In all, the sample yields about 67,000 clones. The sequencing input was PBMCs. Every receptor here comes from a boy younger than 18 in good health and CMV-seronegative.

J is TRBJ2-7 and V is TRBV6-5, with 7 bases that match TRBD2. Germline values: CDR1 MNHEY, CDR2 SVGAGI. The CDR3 runs to 14 residues. V shed 2 bases and J 3 bases; nucleotides not matched to a gene: 4. CDR3 nucleotides: TGTGCCAGCAGTTACGGGGGGGGAGTCTACGAGCAGTACTTC. Amino acid sequence: CASSYGGGVYEQYF.

The rearrangement joins TRBV6-4 to TRBJ2-5; 10 bases line up with TRBD1. The J call is doubtful: the DNA matches TRBJ2-7 better. Germline V lookup: CDR1 MRHNA, CDR2 SNTAGT. This CDR3 has 16 amino acids. The DNA of the CDR3 is TGTGCCAGCAGTGACCTAGGGGACAGGGGAATCGGCGAGCAGTACTTC. Translated: CASSDLGDRGIGEQYF.

The chain recombines TRBV19 with TRBJ1-6; 8 bases map to TRBD1. V was clipped by 8 bases and J by 14 bases; unmatched bases: 20. In germline, CDR1 is LNHDA, CDR2 SQIVND (reference sequence). This CDR3 is 16 amino acids long. CDR3 nucleotides: TGTGCCAGTGGGGGGGATTCGGCACAGGGGGATCGCACCCTCCACTTT. This encodes CASGGDSAQGDRTLHF.

This chain links TRBV5-4 with TRBJ1-2, with D possibly matching TRBD1 (6 bases). There are 15 residues in the CDR3. V gave up 4 bases and J gave up 1 base, with 14 bases separating them. Germline assignment: CDR1 SGHNT and CDR2 YYREEE (reference sequence). The CDR3 region has the DNA TGTGCCAGCAGCCCTGGGGGCAGGATTAACTATGGCTACACCTTC. It yields the protein CASSPGGRINYGYTF.

The rearrangement joins TRBV20-1 to TRBJ1-1; D is possibly TRBD1 (6 bases). The length of the CDR3 is 11 residues. V was shortened by 4 bases and J by 5 bases, with 8 bases between the two germline ends. CDR1 and CDR2 (germline): DFQATT, SNEGSKA (reference sequence). The CDR3 DNA sequence: TGCAGTGCTAAAGGGGGAACTGAAGCTTTCTTT. It translates to CSAKGGTEAFF.

The rearrangement links TRBV5-1 to TRBJ2-7; no clear D. CDR1 is SGHRS and CDR2 is YFSETQ in the germline V gene. With 3 bases removed from V and 2 bases from J, the gap between germline ends came to 6 bases. The CDR3 covers 12 residues. CDR3 nucleotides: TGCGCCAGCAGCTCGCAGACCTACGAGCAGTACTTC. This codes for CASSSQTYEQYF. The full variable domain, with the rest looked up from reference TRBV5-1 and TRBJ2-7, is KAGVTQTPRYLIKTRGQQVTLSCSPISGHRSVSWYQQTPGQGLQFLFEYFSETQRNKGNFPGRFSGRQFSNSRSEMNVSTLELGDSALYLCASSSQTYEQYFGPGTRLTVT.

The chain has TRBV19 and TRBJ1-1; possibly TRBD1 for D (5 bases). V lost 6 bases and J 1 base, leaving 9 bases between the germline ends. Germline V gene data show CDR1 as LNHDA and CDR2 as SQIVND (reference sequence). The CDR3 spans 13 residues. The CDR3 DNA reads TGTGCCAGTAGGGGGCAGGAGAACACTGAAGCTTTCTTT. Its translation is CASRGQENTEAFF.

The V call is TRBV7-9, the J call TRBJ2-2; TRBD1 is a possible D gene (5 bases). V shed 4 bases and J shed 1 base, with 7 bases lying between them. In germline, CDR1 is SEHNR, CDR2 FQNEAQ (reference sequence). The length of the CDR3 is 14 residues. CDR3: CASSSQGNTGELFF. The CDR3 DNA follows: TGTGCCAGCAGCTCGCAGGGGAACACCGGGGAGCTGTTTTTT.

V gene TRBV6-5 combines with J gene TRBJ2-3; 8 nucleotides agree with TRBD1. Unmatched junction bases numbered 8, after V lost 6 bases and J lost 6 bases. This CDR3 has 14 amino acids. CDR1 and CDR2 from the germline V gene are MNHEY and SVGAGI. The CDR3: CASRPLNRGDTQYF. The DNA of the CDR3 is TGTGCCAGCAGACCCCTCAACAGGGGGGATACGCAGTATTTT.

The rearrangement uses TRBV9 and TRBJ1-1, with TRBD1 matching over 10 bases. Germline V gene lookup returns CDR1 SGDLS and CDR2 YYNGEE. V dropped 3 bases and J dropped 1; count of bases not matched to a gene: 15. The length of the CDR3 is 19 residues. CDR3 protein: CASSATGTGATHSNTEAFF. The CDR3 DNA reads as TGTGCCAGCAGCGCGACCGGGACAGGGGCCACGCACTCGAACACTGAAGCTTTCTTT. Drawing the rest from reference TRBV9 and TRBJ1-1, the complete variable domain is DSGVTQTPKHLITATGQRVTLRCSPRSGDLSVYWYQQSLDQGLQFLIQYYNGEERAKGNILERFSAQQFPDLHSELNLSSLELGDSALYFCASSATGTGATHSNTEAFFGQGTRLTVV.

The chain uses TRBV11-3 and TRBJ2-7; a weak D match, TRBD1 (6 bases). The CDR3 is 15 amino acids. Germline lookup yields CDR1 SGHNT and CDR2 YENEEA. V was clipped by 3 bases and J by 1 base, with 13 bases between them. The CDR3 nucleotides are TGTGCCAGCAGCTTTAGGGCAGGGGCTTCCTACGAGCAGTACTTC. It specifies CASSFRAGASYEQYF.

The J gene is TRBJ2-1, the V gene TRBV7-3; perhaps TRBD1 as D (6 bases). CDR1 SGHTA and CDR2 FQGTGA come from the germline V gene. This CDR3 is built from 15 residues. V was pared by 0 bases and J by 4 bases, with 10 bases between. The CDR3 here is CASSLTAGQYNEQFF. The CDR3, as DNA: TGTGCCAGCAGCTTAACTGCTGGACAGTACAATGAGCAGTTCTTC.

The chain recombines TRBV2 with TRBJ2-7, with D possibly matching TRBD2 (5 bases). Per the germline V gene, CDR1 is SNHLY and CDR2 is FYNNEI. This CDR3 is built from 14 residues. V lost 7 bases to trimming and J lost 2 bases, with 15 bases between them. In DNA form, the CDR3 reads TGTGCCAGCAATGGCGGGCCCTTCGCCTACGAGCAGTACTTC. Protein sequence: CASNGGPFAYEQYF.

V usage is TRBV6-4 and J usage is TRBJ1-1; D gene unclear. V shed 5 bases and J shed 3 bases, with 10 bases lying between them. The CDR3 sequence is 13 residues long. Germline CDR1 and CDR2: MRHNA and SNTAGT. In DNA, the CDR3 is TGTGCCAGCAGTCGGGGAGTAGACACTGAAGCTTTCTTT. Amino acids: CASSRGVDTEAFF.

J is TRBJ2-7 and V is TRBV7-9; 9 nucleotides match TRBD2. The CDR3 runs 15 residues. Trimming took 5 bases from V and 5 from J; bases not matched to a gene: 10. Looked up from germline, CDR1 is SEHNR and CDR2 is FQNEAQ (reference sequence). The DNA of the CDR3 is TGTGCCAGCAGCCGAACAGCGGGGGGACCAGACGAGCAGTACTTC. Amino acid sequence: CASSRTAGGPDEQYF.

The chain employs TRBV5-1 and TRBJ2-7, with 8 bases that match TRBD1. V gave up 6 bases and J gave up 1 base; unmatched junction bases: 6. The CDR3 loop spans 14 amino acids. Germline CDR1 SGHRS, CDR2 YFSETQ. The CDR3 DNA reads as TGCGCCAGCACCCCCGGGACAGGTTCCTACGAGCAGTACTTC. It is translated as CASTPGTGSYEQYF.

The chain joins TRBV27 to TRBJ1-2; 11 nucleotides match TRBD1. Germline CDR1 MNHEY, CDR2 SMNVEV (reference sequence). V shed 4 bases and J 8 bases; nucleotides not matched to a gene: 6. The CDR3 loop spans 14 amino acids. CDR3 nucleotides: TGTGCCAGCAGTTCCTCGGGACAGGGGGAAGGCTACACCTTC. Translating gives CASSSSGQGEGYTF.

In regard to this clone: One end of the junction fails to match germline, which may point to a read error. The chain recombines TRBV30 with TRBJ1-3, with TRBD1 matching 8 bases. The germline CDR1 and CDR2 sequences are GTSNPN and SVGIG (reference sequence). CDR3 length: 16 amino acids. The CDR3 region has the DNA TGTGCCTGGAGTGCCCCAGGGGGCTTAGCTGGAAACACCACATATTTT. Translation gives CAWSAPGGLAGNTTYF.

This chain uses TRBV30 with TRBJ1-4; no clear D. CDR3 length equals 14 residues. Per the germline V gene, CDR1 is GTSNPN and CDR2 is SVGIG (reference sequence). Trimming removed 0 bases from V and 6 bases from J, with 11 bases in between. The CDR3 coding sequence is TGTGCCTGGAGTGTAGGGAGAAGGGATGAAAAACTGTTTTTT. Encoded protein: CAWSVGRRDEKLFF.

The chain couples TRBV2 to TRBJ1-5, with 11 bases identical to TRBD1. The CDR3 runs 16 residues. J was trimmed by 3 bases and V by 5 bases; bases with no gene match: 6. Germline V gene data show CDR1 as SNHLY and CDR2 as FYNNEI. CDR3 protein: CASSTDRGLHNQPQHF. The CDR3 DNA follows: TGTGCCAGCAGTACGGACAGGGGGCTCCACAATCAGCCCCAGCATTTT.

The chain joins TRBV4-3 to TRBJ2-7; TRBD1 agrees at 8 bases. There are 15 residues in the CDR3. The trim removed 1 base at V and 4 bases at J, leaving 6 bases unmatched. Germline V gives CDR1 LGHNA, CDR2 YSLEER. CDR3 sequence reads: CASSQVSTGGYEQYF. CDR3 bases: TGCGCCAGCAGCCAAGTCTCTACAGGGGGTTACGAGCAGTACTTC.

This rearrangement joins TRBV7-7 to TRBJ2-2; D possibly corresponds to TRBD1 (5 bases). The V end lost 8 bases, the J end lost 6 bases, and 7 bases lay between the germline ends. The CDR3 covers 11 residues. The V gene's germline CDR1 is SSHAT and CDR2 FNYEAQ (reference sequence). The CDR3 bases are TGTGCCAGCCTCAGGGCCGGGGAGCTGTTTTTT. Translated, it gives CASLRAGELFF.

The chain is built from TRBV7-9 and TRBJ1-5; D gene uncertain. CDR1 SEHNR and CDR2 FQNEAQ come from the germline V gene (reference sequence). The CDR3 consists of 14 residues. Trimming took off 0 bases at V and 3 bases at J, with 6 bases between the two ends. In DNA, the CDR3 is TGTGCCAGCAGCTTAGCTGGCTCCAATCAGCCCCAGCATTTT. The encoded protein is CASSLAGSNQPQHF.

The chain carries TRBV5-1 and TRBJ1-1; 11 bases agree with TRBD1. The CDR3 loop spans 14 amino acids. The ends lost 9 bases at V and 5 bases at J; junction bases unmatched: 9. Germline V lookup: CDR1 SGHRS, CDR2 YFSETQ. The CDR3 reads CATSAGTGGTEAFF. CDR3 DNA sequence: TGCGCCACCTCAGCCGGGACAGGGGGAACTGAAGCTTTCTTT. Supplemented by reference TRBV5-1 and TRBJ1-1, the full variable domain reads KAGVTQTPRYLIKTRGQQVTLSCSPISGHRSVSWYQQTPGQGLQFLFEYFSETQRNKGNFPGRFSGRQFSNSRSEMNVSTLELGDSALYLCATSAGTGGTEAFFGQGTRLTVV.

V and J are TRBV21-1 and TRBJ2-7; the table's D call of TRBD2 was not tested on the DNA. TRBV21-1 has pseudogene status. The CDR3 is made up of 17 amino acids. CDR3 sequence (DNA): TGTGCCAGCAGCAAAAAAGAGGAGCGGGGGAGAAGTTACGAGCAGTACTTC. Translation gives CASSKKEERGRSYEQYF.

This chain uses TRBV27 with TRBJ1-5; maybe TRBD1 (6 bases). This CDR3 spans 13 amino acids. V lost 4 bases, J lost 5 bases, and 9 bases lay in between. The germline CDR1 and CDR2 sequences are MNHEY and SMNVEV (reference sequence). The CDR3 loop reads CASSSKGDQPQHF. CDR3 sequence (DNA): TGTGCCAGCAGTTCGAAGGGGGATCAGCCCCAGCATTTT.

The chain combines TRBV11-1 with TRBJ2-2; D might be TRBD1 (6 bases). The germline CDR1 and CDR2 sequences are SGHAT and FQDESV (reference sequence). The CDR3 consists of 13 residues. The V gene lost 1 base and the J gene lost 14 bases, with 14 bases spanning the gap. The chain's CDR3 is CASSLGVQGELFF. CDR3 sequence (DNA): TGTGCCAGCAGCTTAGGTGTACAGGGTGAACTGTTTTTT.

The J gene is TRBJ1-5, the V gene TRBV4-2; D perhaps matches TRBD1 (5 bases). The CDR3 runs to 15 residues. From germline, CDR1 is LGHNA and CDR2 YNFKEQ. Trimming left V 4 bases short and J 4 bases short, with 14 bases between. The DNA for the CDR3 is TGTGCCAGCAGCCTAGTCACAGGACCTAATCAGCCCCAGCATTTT. The encoded protein is CASSLVTGPNQPQHF.

The J gene is TRBJ1-4, the V gene TRBV30; D unclear. Germline assignment: CDR1 GTSNPN and CDR2 SVGIG (reference sequence). The CDR3 extends over 15 amino acids. V was clipped by 1 base and J by 1 base, with 10 bases between them. The CDR3 loop is CAWSGTRGTNEKLFF. DNA for the CDR3: TGTGCCTGGAGTGGGACTCGTGGAACTAATGAAAAACTGTTTTTT.

The rearrangement joins TRBV30 to TRBJ2-5; D is uncertain. Trimming left V 3 bases short and J 2 bases short, with 4 bases between. Germline-derived CDR1 and CDR2 are GTSNPN and SVGIG (reference sequence). This CDR3 has 11 amino acids. In DNA, the CDR3 is TGTGCCTGGAGCCTTCAAGAGACCCAGTACTTC. This encodes CAWSLQETQYF.